This is a list of T cell receptor beta chains from one sample in a study of beta chain features in type 1 diabetes. Produced via immunoSEQ multiplex PCR; TCRdb's table is partial and in-frame only. The sample lists around 300,000 clones, around 7.3% occurring once. The specimen sequenced was central memory CD4+ T cells from blood. The source is a woman between 18 and 29 years old in good health. CDR3s include the opening cysteine and the closing phenylalanine or tryptophan. A D gene is named only where the DNA matches it firmly. Not all rows give a size; the values are once, few, many and, for expanded clones, a class.

J	D	size	V	CDR3	DNA
TRBJ2-5	NA	NA	TRBV28	CASSGLGPQYF	TGTGCCAGCAGCGGACTCGGGCCCCAGTACTTC
TRBJ2-6	NA	NA	TRBV7-3	CASRLGPSARGTSGANVLTF	TGTGCCAGCAGACTGGGCCCTAGCGCCCGGGGTACCTCTGGGGCCAACGTCCTGACTTTC
TRBJ2-5	TRBD2	NA	TRBV9	CASSARAGTSREETQYF	TGTGCCAGCAGCGCAAGAGCTGGGACTAGCCGCGAAGAGACCCAGTACTTC
TRBJ1-1	NA	few	TRBV29-1	CSVTQGWGMNTEAFF	TGCAGCGTTACACAGGGATGGGGAATGAACACTGAAGCTTTCTTT
TRBJ1-5	NA	NA	TRBV19	CASSMGRSGNQPQHF	TGTGCCAGTAGTATGGGCAGGTCGGGCAATCAGCCCCAGCATTTT
TRBJ2-1	NA	NA	TRBV15	CATSRDIVGVPYNEQFF	TGTGCCACCAGCAGAGATATAGTAGGGGTTCCCTACAATGAGCAGTTCTTC
TRBJ1-1	NA	few	TRBV28	CASSPIGRLKAEAFF	TGTGCCAGCAGCCCGATAGGTAGGCTTAAGGCTGAAGCTTTCTTT
TRBJ1-2	NA	few	TRBV4-2	CASSQGNQGADGYTF	TGTGCCAGCAGCCAAGGCAATCAGGGAGCGGATGGCTACACCTTC
TRBJ1-2	TRBD1	NA	TRBV25-1	CASSASGTGNYGYTF	TGTGCCAGCAGTGCCTCCGGGACAGGGAACTATGGCTACACCTTC
TRBJ1-1	TRBD1	NA	TRBV6-6	CASSYRDRRTEAFF	TGTGCCAGCAGTTACAGGGACAGGAGGACTGAAGCTTTCTTT
TRBJ1-1	TRBD1	few	TRBV7-9	CASSSWTGEAFF	TGTGCCAGCAGCTCTTGGACAGGGGAAGCTTTCTTT
TRBJ2-3	NA	NA	TRBV5-6	CASSFSAPSTDTQYF	TGTGCCAGCAGCTTTAGCGCTCCAAGCACAGATACGCAGTATTTT
TRBJ2-4	NA	NA	TRBV15	CATSRDGAGVRNIQYF	TGTGCCACCAGCAGAGATGGCGCAGGGGTCAGGAACATTCAGTACTTC
TRBJ2-5	TRBD1	NA	TRBV5-4	CASSLSRGQETQYF	TGTGCCAGCAGCTTAAGCAGGGGGCAAGAGACCCAGTACTTC
TRBJ2-5	TRBD2	few	TRBV5-4	CASSWEREQRETQYF	TGTGCCAGCAGCTGGGAGCGGGAGCAACGAGAGACCCAGTACTTC
TRBJ2-1	TRBD1	many	TRBV5-4	CASSGGQGAYNEQFF	TGTGCCAGCAGCGGGGGACAGGGGGCTTACAATGAGCAGTTCTTC
TRBJ2-5	TRBD2	NA	TRBV7-2	CASSLGGRVMAFGETQYF	TGTGCCAGCAGCTTAGGGGGGAGGGTAATGGCGTTCGGGGAGACCCAGTACTTC
TRBJ1-4	NA	NA	TRBV28	CASSFRAWAEKLFF	TGTGCCAGCAGTTTCAGGGCATGGGCGGAAAAACTGTTTTTT
TRBJ2-2	NA	few	TRBV7-9	CASSPDRFGELFF	TGTGCCAGCAGCCCTGACAGATTCGGGGAGCTGTTTTTT
TRBJ2-2	NA	few	TRBV7-7	CASSPGLGYTGELFF	TGTGCCAGCAGTCCGGGACTCGGTTACACCGGGGAGCTGTTTTTT